The entry below gives a single T cell receptor (beta chain) sequence along with its context. This sample was taken from a study of memory CD4+ T cells and cytomegalovirus serostatus. Generated by immunoSEQ multiplex PCR, the TCRdb table keeps only in-frame clones and is missing some. This sample has some 45,000 clones, with around four fifths found just once. Single viable CD3+CD4+CD8-CD45RO+ cells were sorted as the memory CD4+ T cells. Positive selection with CD4 microbeads enriched total CD4+ T cells. Germline-derived CDR1 and CDR2 are SNHLY and FYNNEI. The V end was cut by 5 bases, the J end by 5 bases, with 12 bases between. The CDR3 contains 13 residues.

Source material: memory CD4+ T cells from blood. The source is an adult in good health and CMV-seropositive. The rearrangement links TRBV2 to TRBJ2-5; D not certain. DNA of the CDR3: TGTGCCAGCAGTCTAGAGCCCGGCGAGACCCAGTACTTC. Amino acid sequence: CASSLEPGETQYF.